The 13 T cell receptor beta chains presented below share a single source sample, sequenced in a study of vaccination effects on CD4 cells after COVID-19 (dated by TCRdb to 2021 to 2024). The library was prepared using the immunoSEQ multiplex PCR assay. TCRdb stores this immuneACCESS table with in-frame sequences only. Part of the clones is absent; in the studies checked, under half of the shortfall reflects unresolved V genes, and no reason is known for the rest. In all, the sample holds tens of thousands of clones, and about 80% of those were seen once. The ten largest make up nearly 3% of the sample. After about 10 days of culture, CD4+ T cells were isolated with the EasySep CD4+ T cell isolation kit. These receptors' antigens are unknown. The source was CD4+ T cells from PBMCs cultured without peptide, collected before COVID-19 vaccination. All receptors derive from a human donor who received a COVID-19 vaccine.

This chain connects TRBV18 to TRBJ1-1; perhaps TRBD1 as D (5 bases). Trimming stripped 0 bases from V and 4 bases from J, with 12 bases between. Germline V gene sequence: CDR1 KGHSH, CDR2 LQKENI. There are 15 residues in the CDR3. CDR3 sequence: CASSPPEGLATEAFF. CDR3 DNA sequence: TGTGCCAGCTCACCACCGGAGGGGCTGGCCACTGAAGCTTTCTTT.

The V and J genes are TRBV5-1 and TRBJ2-3; 9 bases align to TRBD2. The germline V gene has CDR1 SGHRS and CDR2 YFSETQ. Germline trimming cut 7 bases from V and 1 base from J; bases unmatched to any gene: 13. The CDR3 is 17 residues long. The CDR3 nucleotides are TGCGCCAGCGGCCCCACTCCAGCGGGGGGAGGCACAGATACGCAGTATTTT. Residues: CASGPTPAGGGTDTQYF.

The chain joins TRBV19 to TRBJ2-2, with D uncertain. This CDR3 spans 15 amino acids. From germline, CDR1 is LNHDA and CDR2 SQIVND (reference sequence). Trimming removed 2 bases from V and 0 bases from J, with 7 bases in between. The CDR3 region has the DNA TGTGCCAGTAGTATAAAGGCAGCGAACACCGGGGAGCTGTTTTTT. It yields the protein CASSIKAANTGELFF.

The chain is built from TRBV30 and TRBJ1-6; possible D gene TRBD1, 5 bases. With 4 bases removed from V and 13 bases from J, the gap between germline ends came to 17 bases. Germline V CDR1 and CDR2: GTSNPN, SVGIG (reference sequence). CDR3 length: 13 amino acids. DNA for the CDR3: TGTGCCTGGAAGGGGCCGTTGAGACATCCCCTCCACTTT. Translation: CAWKGPLRHPLHF. Looking up the rest from reference TRBV30 and TRBJ1-6 gives the full variable domain: SQTIHQWPATLVQPVGSPLSLECTVEGTSNPNLYWYRQAAGRGLQLLFYSVGIGQISSEVPQNLSASRPQDRQFILSSKKLLLSDSGFYLCAWKGPLRHPLHFGNGTRLTVT.

This clone has just one count. The rearrangement joins TRBV7-2 to TRBJ2-3; 12 bases are shared with TRBD2. The CDR3 sequence is 16 residues long. Germline CDR1 and CDR2: SGHTA and FQGNSA. With V trimmed by 5 bases and J by 2 bases, 5 bases remained unmatched. CDR3 residues: CASSPRLAGVTDTQYF. DNA for the CDR3: TGTGCCAGCAGCCCCCGACTAGCGGGGGTCACAGATACGCAGTATTTT.

This clone has more than one count but fewer than ten. This chain uses TRBV11-2 with TRBJ1-3; D uncertain. CDR3 length equals 14 residues. V was shortened by 5 bases and J by 0 bases, with 8 bases between the two germline ends. Germline CDR1 is SGHAT and CDR2 is FQNNGV. The CDR3 bases are TGTGCCAGCAGCCGATTGGTCTCTGGAAACACCATATATTTT. It is translated as CASSRLVSGNTIYF.

The chain carries TRBV19 and TRBJ2-4, with 7 bases matching TRBD2. The CDR3 length is 14 residues. V shed 7 bases and J 0 bases; nucleotides not matched to a gene: 3. The germline V gene encodes CDR1 LNHDA and CDR2 SQIVND (reference sequence). The DNA of the CDR3 is TGTGCCAGTACTCGGGGGGAAGCCAAAAACATTCAGTACTTC. This gives the protein CASTRGEAKNIQYF.

The CDR3 coding sequence is TGTGCCAGCAGTTATGGGGGGGAAAATTCACCCCTCCACTTT. This sequence encodes CASSYGGENSPLHF. The chain employs TRBV6-2 or TRBV6-3 and TRBJ1-6, with D maybe TRBD1 (5 bases). The CDR3 totals 14 residues. Trimming stripped 3 bases from V and 7 bases from J, with 10 bases between. Looked up from germline, CDR1 is MNHEY and CDR2 is SVGEGT.

Only one count was recorded for this clone. The rearrangement uses TRBV28 and TRBJ2-7, with D maybe TRBD2 (5 bases). The germline V gene encodes CDR1 MDHEN and CDR2 SYDVKM. V gave up 2 bases and J gave up 2 bases, with 10 bases separating them. The CDR3 loop spans 14 amino acids. CDR3 sequence reads: CASSLGGAAYEQYV. CDR3 bases: TGTGCCAGCAGTTTAGGCGGAGCGGCCTACGAGCAGTACGTC.

This clone was recorded only once. This sequence joins TRBV10-1 and TRBJ2-7; TRBD1 is a possible D gene (6 bases). There are 16 residues in the CDR3. In germline, CDR1 is WNHNN, CDR2 SYGVQD (reference sequence). V was shortened by 6 bases and J by 1 base, with 19 bases between the two germline ends. DNA of the CDR3: TGCGCCAGCAGAGAGAGCTACAGGGTAGGGTCCTACGAGCAGTACGTC. It yields the protein CASRESYRVGSYEQYV.

This clone appeared a single time. The genes are TRBV7-9 and TRBJ2-7; D is unresolved. CDR1 SEHNR and CDR2 FQNEAQ come from the germline V gene (reference sequence). This CDR3 contains 15 residues. Between the trimmed V and J ends, which lost 5 bases and 0 bases, there was a span of 14 bases. The CDR3: CASSPVLASSYEQYV. CDR3 sequence (DNA): TGTGCCAGCAGCCCGGTCCTCGCCAGCTCCTACGAGCAGTACGTC.

This clone was observed a single time. This chain connects TRBV7-2 to TRBJ2-5; D is unclear. Germline V CDR1 and CDR2: SGHTA, FQGNSA. The CDR3 consists of 13 residues. Trimming shortened V by 6 bases and J by 5 bases, and 13 bases separated the two germline ends. CDR3 amino acids: CASRSTGFETQYF. In DNA form, the CDR3 reads TGTGCCAGCAGATCCACCGGGTTCGAGACCCAGTACTTC.

Here the CDR3 DNA reads TGTGCCAGCAGCTTGAGGGAGACAGATCAGCCCCAGCATTTT. Protein sequence: CASSLRETDQPQHF. This chain uses TRBV7-4 with TRBJ1-5, with D possibly being TRBD1 (5 bases). This CDR3 region has 14 residues. V lost 3 bases and J 5 bases, leaving 11 bases between the germline ends. The V gene's germline CDR1 is SGHVT and CDR2 SQSDAQ.